This T cell receptor beta chain originates from a study of control samples from healthy donors and cancer patients. This clone was picked up a small number of times. This CDR3 region has 13 residues. Trimming took off 5 bases at V and 3 bases at J, with 9 bases between the two ends. The germline CDR1 and CDR2 sequences are SGHRS and YFSETQ. Libraries were prepared by immunoSEQ multiplex PCR; TCRdb keeps only in-frame clonotypes and omits some of them. The sample records 200,000 to 250,000 clones, 90% to 95% being singletons. V gene TRBV5-1 combines with J gene TRBJ1-3, with no clear D. The TCR sequence derives from a man aged 50 or older in good health. Material: blood. CDR3 bases: TGCGCCAGCAGGGCAGATATTGGAAACACCATATATTTT. Translation gives CASRADIGNTIYF.